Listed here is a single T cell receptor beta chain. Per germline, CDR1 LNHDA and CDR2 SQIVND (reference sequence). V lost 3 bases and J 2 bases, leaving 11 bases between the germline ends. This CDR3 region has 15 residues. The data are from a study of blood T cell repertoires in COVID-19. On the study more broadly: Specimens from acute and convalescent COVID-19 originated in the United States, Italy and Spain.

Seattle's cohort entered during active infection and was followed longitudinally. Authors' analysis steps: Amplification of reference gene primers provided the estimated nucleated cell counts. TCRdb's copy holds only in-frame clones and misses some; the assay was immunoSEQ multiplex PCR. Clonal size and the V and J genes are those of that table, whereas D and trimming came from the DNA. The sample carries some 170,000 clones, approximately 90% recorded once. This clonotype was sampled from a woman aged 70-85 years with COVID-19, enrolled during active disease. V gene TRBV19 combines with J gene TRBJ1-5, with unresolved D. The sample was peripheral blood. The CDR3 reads CASSIAGRGNQPQHF. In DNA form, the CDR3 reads TGTGCCAGTAGTATTGCGGGTAGGGGCAATCAGCCCCAGCATTTT.